What follows are 5 T cell receptor beta chains derived from one specimen sequenced in a study of T cells after yellow fever vaccination. Via MiXCR, TCRdb re-called the 5' RACE reads, giving one row per CDR3 protein. The sample has about 370,000 distinct CDR3 sequences, 11% seen once; the top ten hold more than 15%. This specimen consisted of PBMCs, obtained on the day of the first yellow fever vaccination. These receptors all come from a man younger than 30 who received the YFV17D yellow fever vaccine.

This clonotype was recorded at least ten times. This chain links TRBV20-1 with TRBJ2-4; 12 bases map to TRBD2. Germline V gene sequence: CDR1 DFQATT, CDR2 SNEGSKA (reference sequence). After removal of 0 bases from V and 0 bases from J, the junction contained 3 bases not matched to a gene. This CDR3 spans 17 amino acids. CDR3 nucleotides: TGCAGTGCTAGAGATCTAGCGGGGGGGGAAGCCAAAAACATTCAGTACTTC. Translation: CSARDLAGGEAKNIQYF.

The CDR3 DNA reads as TGTGCCATCAGCAGACAGACTAGCACAGATACGCAGTATTTT. Amino acids: CAISRQTSTDTQYF. The chain couples TRBV10-3 to TRBJ2-3; possible D gene TRBD1, 5 bases. The length of the CDR3 is 14 residues. Trimming cost V 6 bases and J 0 bases, with 10 bases left between them. Germline V lookup: CDR1 ENHRY, CDR2 SYGVKD.

The genes are TRBV12-3 or TRBV12-4 and TRBJ1-1, with 9 bases matching TRBD1. V was pared by 5 bases and J by 6 bases, with 7 bases of the junction left unmatched. The CDR3 is made up of 14 amino acids. CDR3 sequence (DNA): TGTGCCAGCAGTCTGACAGGGGGGAGTTCTGAAGCTTTCTTT. Translation gives CASSLTGGSSEAFF.

The chain links TRBV6-5 to TRBJ2-7; TRBD2 matches at 7 bases. CDR1 is MNHEY and CDR2 is SVGAGI in the germline V gene. V trimming: 0 bases; J trimming: 0 bases; junction bases outside the gene matches: 5. The CDR3 sequence is 16 residues long. CDR3 nucleotides: TGTGCCAGCAGTTACTCGCACGGGGGGTCCTCCTACGAGCAGTACGTC. It translates to CASSYSHGGSSYEQYV.

There are a few counts of this clonotype. This sequence joins TRBV29-1 and TRBJ2-3; D call uncertain. The CDR3 runs to 12 residues. CDR1 is SQVTM, CDR2 ANQGSEA, per germline. V lost 3 bases and J lost 2, with 6 bases in between. The CDR3 spells CSVEQVTDTQYF. As DNA, the CDR3 is TGCAGCGTTGAGCAGGTCACAGATACGCAGTATTTT.